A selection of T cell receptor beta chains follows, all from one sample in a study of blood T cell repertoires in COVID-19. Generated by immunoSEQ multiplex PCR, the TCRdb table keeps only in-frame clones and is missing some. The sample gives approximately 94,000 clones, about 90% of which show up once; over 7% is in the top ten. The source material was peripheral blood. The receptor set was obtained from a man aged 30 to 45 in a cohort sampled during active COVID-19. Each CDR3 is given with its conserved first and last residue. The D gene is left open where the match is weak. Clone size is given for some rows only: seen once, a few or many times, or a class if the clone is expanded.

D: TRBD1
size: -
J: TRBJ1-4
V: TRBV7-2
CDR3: CASSPDRGFEKLFF
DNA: TGTGCCAGCAGCCCCGACAGGGGATTTGAAAAACTGTTTTTT

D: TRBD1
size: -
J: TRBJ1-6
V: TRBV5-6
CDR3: CASSLRDRVSPLHF
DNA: TGTGCCAGCAGCTTGCGGGACAGGGTATCACCCCTCCACTTT

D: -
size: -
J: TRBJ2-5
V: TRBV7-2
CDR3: CASSLSLSQETQYF
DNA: TGTGCCAGCAGCTTAAGTCTCAGCCAAGAGACCCAGTACTTC

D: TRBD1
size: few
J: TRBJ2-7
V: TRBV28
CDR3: CASSPSLTGVGYEQYF
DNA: TGTGCCAGCAGTCCATCACTGACAGGGGTAGGGTACGAGCAGTACTTC

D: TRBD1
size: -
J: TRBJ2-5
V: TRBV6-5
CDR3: CASSYYRGLGETQYF
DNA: TGTGCCAGCAGTTATTACAGGGGGCTAGGGGAGACCCAGTACTTC

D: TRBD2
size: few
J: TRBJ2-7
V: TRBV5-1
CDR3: CASSLEAGGYEQYF
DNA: TGCGCCAGCAGCTTGGAGGCGGGGGGGTACGAGCAGTACTTC

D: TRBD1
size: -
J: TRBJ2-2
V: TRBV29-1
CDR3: CSVDRQGAGTGELFF
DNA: TGCAGCGTTGATAGACAGGGGGCGGGCACCGGGGAGCTGTTTTTT

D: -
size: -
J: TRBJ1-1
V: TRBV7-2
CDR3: CASSLSPGNTEAFF
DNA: TGTGCCAGCAGCTTAAGCCCAGGGAACACTGAAGCTTTCTTT

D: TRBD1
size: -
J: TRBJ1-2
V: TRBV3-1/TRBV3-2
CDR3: CASRLQGAGYTF
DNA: TGTGCCAGCAGACTTCAGGGGGCCGGCTACACCTTC

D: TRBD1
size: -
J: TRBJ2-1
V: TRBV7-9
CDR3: CASSLLQGARNEQFF
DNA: TGTGCCAGCAGTTTACTTCAGGGGGCTCGCAATGAGCAGTTCTTC

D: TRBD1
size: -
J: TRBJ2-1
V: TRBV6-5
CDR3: CASIRDRVNEQFF
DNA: TGTGCCAGCATCCGGGACAGGGTCAATGAGCAGTTCTTC

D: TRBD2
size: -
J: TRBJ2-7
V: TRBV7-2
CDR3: CASTTGLAGCSYEQYF
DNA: TGTGCCAGCACCACAGGACTAGCGGGGTGCTCCTACGAGCAGTACTTC

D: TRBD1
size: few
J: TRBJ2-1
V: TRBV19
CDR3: CASSPLGQYNEQFF
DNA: TGTGCCAGTAGTCCTCTGGGACAGTACAATGAGCAGTTCTTC

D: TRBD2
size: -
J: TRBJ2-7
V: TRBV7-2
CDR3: CASSLTSGAPGEQYF
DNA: TGTGCCAGCAGCCTGACTAGCGGGGCGCCGGGTGAGCAGTACTTC

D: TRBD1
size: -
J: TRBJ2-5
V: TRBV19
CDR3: CASIPGQGVETQYF
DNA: TGTGCCAGTATTCCGGGACAGGGTGTCGAGACCCAGTACTTC

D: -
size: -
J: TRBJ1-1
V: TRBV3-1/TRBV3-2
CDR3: CASSHQKTAAFF
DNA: TGTGCCAGCAGCCACCAAAAGACAGCAGCTTTCTTT

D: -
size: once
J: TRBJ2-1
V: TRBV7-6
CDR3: CASSSSVSSYNEQFF
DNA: TGTGCCAGCAGTAGCTCGGTGAGCTCCTACAATGAGCAGTTCTTC

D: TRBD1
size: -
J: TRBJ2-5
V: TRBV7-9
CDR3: CASSLWWTGGETQYF
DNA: TGTGCCAGCAGCTTATGGTGGACAGGGGGAGAGACCCAGTACTTC

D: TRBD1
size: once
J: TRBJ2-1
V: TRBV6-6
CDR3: CASSSPDRAIHNEQFF
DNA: TGTGCCAGCAGCTCCCCGGACAGGGCTATCCACAATGAGCAGTTCTTC

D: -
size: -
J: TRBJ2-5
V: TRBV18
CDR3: CASSLGAQETQYF
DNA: TGTGCCAGCTCACTGGGCGCACAAGAGACCCAGTACTTC

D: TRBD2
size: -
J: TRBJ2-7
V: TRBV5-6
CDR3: CASSPQLAGYNNEQYF
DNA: TGTGCCAGCAGCCCACAACTAGCGGGGTATAATAACGAGCAGTACTTC

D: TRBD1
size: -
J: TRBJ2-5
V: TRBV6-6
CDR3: CASSPTDRVKTQYF
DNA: TGTGCCAGCAGTCCTACTGACAGGGTAAAGACCCAGTACTTC

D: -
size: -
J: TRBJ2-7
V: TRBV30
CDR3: CAWSVLGGSYEQYF
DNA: TGTGCCTGGAGTGTCTTAGGAGGGTCCTACGAGCAGTACTTC

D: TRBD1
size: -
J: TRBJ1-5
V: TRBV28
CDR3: CASTGRDRVNQPQHF
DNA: TGTGCCAGCACCGGGCGGGACAGGGTCAATCAGCCCCAGCATTTT

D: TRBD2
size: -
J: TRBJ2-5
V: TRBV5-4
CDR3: CASSLLAGGQETQYF
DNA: TGTGCCAGCAGCTTGCTAGCGGGGGGGCAAGAGACCCAGTACTTC

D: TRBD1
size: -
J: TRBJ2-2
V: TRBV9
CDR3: CASSSTGTGELFF
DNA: TGTGCCAGCAGCTCGACAGGGACCGGGGAGCTGTTTTTT